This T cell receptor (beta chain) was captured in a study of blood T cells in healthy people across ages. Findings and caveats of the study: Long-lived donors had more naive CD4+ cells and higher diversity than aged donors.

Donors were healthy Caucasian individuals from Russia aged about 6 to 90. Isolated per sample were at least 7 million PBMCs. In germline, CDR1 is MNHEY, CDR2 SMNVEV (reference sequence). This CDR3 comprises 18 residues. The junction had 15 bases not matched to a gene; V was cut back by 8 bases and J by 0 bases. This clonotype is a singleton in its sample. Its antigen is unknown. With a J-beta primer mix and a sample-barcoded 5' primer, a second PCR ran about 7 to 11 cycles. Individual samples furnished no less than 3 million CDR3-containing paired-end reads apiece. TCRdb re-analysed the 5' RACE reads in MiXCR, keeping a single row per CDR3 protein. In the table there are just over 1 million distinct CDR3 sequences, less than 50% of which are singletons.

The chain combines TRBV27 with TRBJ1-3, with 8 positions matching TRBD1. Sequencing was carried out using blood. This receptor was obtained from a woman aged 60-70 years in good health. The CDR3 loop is CASGGSLGQGTSGNTIYF. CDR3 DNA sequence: TGTGCCAGCGGGGGATCTTTAGGACAGGGAACCTCTGGAAACACCATATATTTT.